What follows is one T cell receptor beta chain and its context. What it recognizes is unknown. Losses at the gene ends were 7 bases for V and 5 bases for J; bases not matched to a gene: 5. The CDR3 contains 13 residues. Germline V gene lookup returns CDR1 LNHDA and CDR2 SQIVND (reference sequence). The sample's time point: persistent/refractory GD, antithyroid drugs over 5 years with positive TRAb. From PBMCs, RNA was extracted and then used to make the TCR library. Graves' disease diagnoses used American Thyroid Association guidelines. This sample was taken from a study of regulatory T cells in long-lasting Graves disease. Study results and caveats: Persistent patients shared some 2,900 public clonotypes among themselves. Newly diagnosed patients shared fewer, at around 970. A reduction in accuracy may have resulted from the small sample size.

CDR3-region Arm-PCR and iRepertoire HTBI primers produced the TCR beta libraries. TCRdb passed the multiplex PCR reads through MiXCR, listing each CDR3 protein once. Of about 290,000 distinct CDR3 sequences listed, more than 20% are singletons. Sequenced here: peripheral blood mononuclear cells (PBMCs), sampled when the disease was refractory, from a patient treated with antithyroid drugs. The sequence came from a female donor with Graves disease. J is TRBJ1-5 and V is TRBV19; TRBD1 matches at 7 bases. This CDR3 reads CASKRQGDQPQHF. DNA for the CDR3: TGTGCCAGTAAACGACAGGGAGATCAGCCCCAGCATTTT.